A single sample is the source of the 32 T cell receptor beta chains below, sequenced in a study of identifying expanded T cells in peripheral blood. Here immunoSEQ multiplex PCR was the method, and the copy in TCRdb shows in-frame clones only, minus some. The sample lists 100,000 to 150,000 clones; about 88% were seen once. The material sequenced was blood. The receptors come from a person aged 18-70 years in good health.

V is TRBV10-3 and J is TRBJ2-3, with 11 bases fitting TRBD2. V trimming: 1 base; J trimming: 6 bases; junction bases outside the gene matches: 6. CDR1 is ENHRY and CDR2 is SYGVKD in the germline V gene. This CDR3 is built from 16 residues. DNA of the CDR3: TGTGCCATCAGTGAGTTACTAGCGGGAGCAGGGGATACGCAGTATTTT. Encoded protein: CAISELLAGAGDTQYF.

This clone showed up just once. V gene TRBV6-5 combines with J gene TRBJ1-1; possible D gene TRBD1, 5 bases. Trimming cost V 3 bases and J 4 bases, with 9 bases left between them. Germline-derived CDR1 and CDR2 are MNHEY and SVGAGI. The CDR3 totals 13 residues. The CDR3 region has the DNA TGTGCCAGCAGTTATAGGCAGGGCACTGAAGCTTTCTTT. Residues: CASSYRQGTEAFF.

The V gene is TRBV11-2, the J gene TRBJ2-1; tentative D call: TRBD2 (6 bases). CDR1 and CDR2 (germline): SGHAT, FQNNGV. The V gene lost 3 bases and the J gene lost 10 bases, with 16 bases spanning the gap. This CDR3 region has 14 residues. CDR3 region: CASSLPSPGGEQFF. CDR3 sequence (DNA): TGTGCCAGCAGCTTGCCCTCTCCTGGAGGGGAGCAGTTCTTC.

The CDR3 nucleotides read TGTGCCACCAGCAGAGCCCAAAATACGCAGTATTTT. Its translation is CATSRAQNTQYF. The chain recombines TRBV15 with TRBJ2-3, with D hard to call. V lost 1 base, J lost 7 bases, and 6 bases lay in between. Looked up from germline, CDR1 is LNHNV and CDR2 is YYDKDF (reference sequence). CDR3 length: 12 residues.

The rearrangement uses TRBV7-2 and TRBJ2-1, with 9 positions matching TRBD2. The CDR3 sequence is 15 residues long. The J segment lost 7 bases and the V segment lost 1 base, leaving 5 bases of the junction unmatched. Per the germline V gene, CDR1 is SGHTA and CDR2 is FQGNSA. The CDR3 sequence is CASSLDSGGTNEQFF. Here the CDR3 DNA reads TGTGCCAGCAGCTTAGACAGCGGGGGGACTAATGAGCAGTTCTTC.

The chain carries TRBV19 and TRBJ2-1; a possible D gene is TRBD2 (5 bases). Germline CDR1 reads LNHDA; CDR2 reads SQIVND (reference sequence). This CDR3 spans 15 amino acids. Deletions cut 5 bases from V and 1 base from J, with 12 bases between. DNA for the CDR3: TGTGCCAGTAGTTCCGGGAAAAGGTCCTACAATGAGCAGTTCTTC. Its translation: CASSSGKRSYNEQFF.

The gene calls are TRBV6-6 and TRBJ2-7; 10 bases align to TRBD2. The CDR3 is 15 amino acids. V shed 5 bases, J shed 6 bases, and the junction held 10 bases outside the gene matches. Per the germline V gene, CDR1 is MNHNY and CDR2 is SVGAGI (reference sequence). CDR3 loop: CASSNQREGQIEQYF. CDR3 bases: TGTGCCAGCAGTAACCAGCGGGAGGGCCAAATCGAGCAGTACTTC.

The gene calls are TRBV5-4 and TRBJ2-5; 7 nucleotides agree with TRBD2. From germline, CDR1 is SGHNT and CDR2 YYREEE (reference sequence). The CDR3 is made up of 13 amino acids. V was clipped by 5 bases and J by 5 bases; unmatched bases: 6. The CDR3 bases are TGTGCCAGCAGGGGAGCGGGAATGGAGACCCAGTACTTC. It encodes CASRGAGMETQYF. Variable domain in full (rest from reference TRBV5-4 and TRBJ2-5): ETGVTQSPTHLIKTRGQQVTLRCSSQSGHNTVSWYQQALGQGPQFIFQYYREEENGRGNFPPRFSGLQFPNYSSELNVNALELDDSALYLCASRGAGMETQYFGPGTRLLVL.

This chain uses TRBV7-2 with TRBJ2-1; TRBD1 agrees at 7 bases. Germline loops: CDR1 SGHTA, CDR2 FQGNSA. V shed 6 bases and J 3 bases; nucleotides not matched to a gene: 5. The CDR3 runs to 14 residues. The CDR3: CASRAQGNYNEQFF. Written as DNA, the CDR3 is TGTGCCAGCAGGGCACAGGGGAACTACAATGAGCAGTTCTTC.

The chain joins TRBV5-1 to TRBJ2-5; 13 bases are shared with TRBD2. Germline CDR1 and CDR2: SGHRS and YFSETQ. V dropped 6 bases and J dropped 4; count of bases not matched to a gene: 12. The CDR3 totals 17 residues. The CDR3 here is CASTGLAGAPVGETQYF. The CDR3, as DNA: TGCGCCAGCACCGGACTAGCGGGAGCACCAGTGGGAGAGACCCAGTACTTC.

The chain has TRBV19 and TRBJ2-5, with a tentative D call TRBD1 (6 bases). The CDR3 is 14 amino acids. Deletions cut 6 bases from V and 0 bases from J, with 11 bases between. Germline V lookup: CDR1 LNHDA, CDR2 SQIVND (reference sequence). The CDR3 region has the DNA TGTGCCAGTAGCCCCCGGACAGACCAAGAGACCCAGTACTTC. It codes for CASSPRTDQETQYF.

The CDR3 sequence: CASSVGKRGRNEQFF. As DNA, the CDR3 is TGTGCCAGCAGCGTTGGTAAGCGGGGGAGAAATGAGCAGTTCTTC. The rearrangement uses TRBV9 and TRBJ2-1; 8 nucleotides agree with TRBD2. The CDR3 covers 15 residues. V gave up 2 bases and J gave up 7 bases; unmatched junction bases: 8. Germline V CDR1 and CDR2: SGDLS, YYNGEE.

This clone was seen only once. CDR3 sequence (DNA): TGTGCCAGCAGTTTCTTCGGAGGCGGGTATGGCTACACCTTC. The encoded protein is CASSFFGGGYGYTF. The J gene is TRBJ1-2, the V gene TRBV27; D remains unclear. The CDR3 loop spans 14 amino acids. Germline V lookup: CDR1 MNHEY, CDR2 SMNVEV (reference sequence). V was trimmed by 3 bases and J by 5 bases, leaving 13 bases between them.

The CDR3 coding sequence is TGTGCCAGCAGCCGACAGGACACAGATACGCAGTATTTT. This codes for CASSRQDTDTQYF. The V call is TRBV7-9, the J call TRBJ2-3; D possibly corresponds to TRBD1 (6 bases). The germline gives CDR1 SEHNR, CDR2 FQNEAQ (reference sequence). V lost 5 bases to trimming and J lost 2 bases, with 8 bases between them. This CDR3 has 13 residues. The full variable domain, its missing parts supplied by reference TRBV7-9 and TRBJ2-3, is DTGVSQNPRHKITKRGQNVTFRCDPISEHNRLYWYRQTLGQGPEFLTYFQNEAQLEKSRLLSDRFSAERPKGSFSTLEIQRTEQGDSAMYLCASSRQDTDTQYFGPGTRLTVL.

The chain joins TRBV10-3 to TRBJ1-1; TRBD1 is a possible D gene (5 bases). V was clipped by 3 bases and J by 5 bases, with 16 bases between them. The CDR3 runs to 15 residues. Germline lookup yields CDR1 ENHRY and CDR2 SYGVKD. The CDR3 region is CAISDVGAGKTEAFF. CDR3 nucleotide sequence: TGTGCCATCAGTGATGTCGGGGCGGGGAAGACTGAAGCTTTCTTT.

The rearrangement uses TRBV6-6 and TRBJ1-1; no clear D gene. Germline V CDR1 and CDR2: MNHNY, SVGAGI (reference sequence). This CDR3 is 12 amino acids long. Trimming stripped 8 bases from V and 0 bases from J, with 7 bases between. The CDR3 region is CASHIMNTEAFF. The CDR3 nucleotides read TGTGCCAGCCACATTATGAACACTGAAGCTTTCTTT.

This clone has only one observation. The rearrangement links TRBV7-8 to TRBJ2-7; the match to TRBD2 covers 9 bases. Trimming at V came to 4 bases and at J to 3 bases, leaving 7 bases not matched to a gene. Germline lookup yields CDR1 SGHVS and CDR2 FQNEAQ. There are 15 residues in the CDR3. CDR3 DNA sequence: TGTGCCAGCAGCTCCCCCCGGACTAGCGACTACGAGCAGTACTTC. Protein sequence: CASSSPRTSDYEQYF. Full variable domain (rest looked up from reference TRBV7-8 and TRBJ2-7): GAGVSQSPRYKVAKRGQDVALRCDPISGHVSLFWYQQALGQGPEFLTYFQNEAQLDKSGLPSDRFFAERPEGSVSTLKIQRTQQEDSAVYLCASSSPRTSDYEQYFGPGTRLTVT.

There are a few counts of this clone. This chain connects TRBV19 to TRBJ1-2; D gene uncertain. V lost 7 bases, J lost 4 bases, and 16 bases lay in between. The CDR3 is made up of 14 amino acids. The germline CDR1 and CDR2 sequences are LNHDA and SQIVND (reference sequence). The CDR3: CASKSSPWGYGYTF. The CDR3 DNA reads TGTGCCAGTAAATCCTCCCCTTGGGGCTATGGCTACACCTTC.

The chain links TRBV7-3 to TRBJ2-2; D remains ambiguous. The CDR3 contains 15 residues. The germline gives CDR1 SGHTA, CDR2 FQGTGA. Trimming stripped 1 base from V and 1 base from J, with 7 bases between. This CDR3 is CASSLNLVNTGELFF. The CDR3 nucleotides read TGTGCCAGCAGCTTAAATTTGGTGAACACCGGGGAGCTGTTTTTT.

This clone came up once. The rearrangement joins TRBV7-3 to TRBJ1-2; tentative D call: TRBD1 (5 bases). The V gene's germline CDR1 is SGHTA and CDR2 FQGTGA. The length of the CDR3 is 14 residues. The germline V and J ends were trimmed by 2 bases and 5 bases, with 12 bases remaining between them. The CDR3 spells CASSLGDSGYGYTF. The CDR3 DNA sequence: TGTGCCAGCAGCTTAGGAGACAGCGGTTATGGCTACACCTTC.

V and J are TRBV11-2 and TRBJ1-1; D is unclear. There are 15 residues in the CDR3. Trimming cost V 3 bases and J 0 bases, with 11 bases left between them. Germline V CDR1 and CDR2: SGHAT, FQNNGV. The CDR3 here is CASSFSTMMNTEAFF. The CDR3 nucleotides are TGTGCCAGCAGCTTTAGTACGATGATGAACACTGAAGCTTTCTTT.

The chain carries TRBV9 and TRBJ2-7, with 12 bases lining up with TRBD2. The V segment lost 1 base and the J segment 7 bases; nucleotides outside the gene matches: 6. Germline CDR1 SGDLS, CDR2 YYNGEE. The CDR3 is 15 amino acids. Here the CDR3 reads CASSVSLAGGEEQYF. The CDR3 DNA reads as TGTGCCAGCAGCGTATCTCTAGCGGGAGGGGAAGAGCAGTACTTC.

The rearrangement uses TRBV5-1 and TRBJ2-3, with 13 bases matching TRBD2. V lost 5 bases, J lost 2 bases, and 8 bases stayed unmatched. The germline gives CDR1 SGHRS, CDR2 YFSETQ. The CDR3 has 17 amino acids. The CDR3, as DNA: TGCGCCAGCAGATCACTAGCGGGGGGGTCATACACAGATACGCAGTATTTT. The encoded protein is CASRSLAGGSYTDTQYF.

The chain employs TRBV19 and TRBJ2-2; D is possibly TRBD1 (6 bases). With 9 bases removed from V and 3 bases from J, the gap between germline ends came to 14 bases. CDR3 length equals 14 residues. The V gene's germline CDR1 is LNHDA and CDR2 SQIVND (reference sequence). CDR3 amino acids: CASTPGQHTGELFF. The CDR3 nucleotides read TGTGCCAGCACCCCGGGACAACACACCGGGGAGCTGTTTTTT.

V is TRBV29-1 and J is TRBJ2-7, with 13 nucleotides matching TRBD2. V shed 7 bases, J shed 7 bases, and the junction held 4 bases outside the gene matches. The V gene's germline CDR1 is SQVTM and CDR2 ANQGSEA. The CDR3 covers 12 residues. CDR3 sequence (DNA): TGCAGCGCCGGGACTAGCGGGGAAGAGCAGTACTTC. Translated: CSAGTSGEEQYF.

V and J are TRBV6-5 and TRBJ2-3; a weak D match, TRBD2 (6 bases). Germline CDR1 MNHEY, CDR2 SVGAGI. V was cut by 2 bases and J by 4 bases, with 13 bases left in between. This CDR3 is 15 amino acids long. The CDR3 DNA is TGTGCCAGCAGTTACGGGCCGGGAGCGTCAGATACGCAGTATTTT. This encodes CASSYGPGASDTQYF.

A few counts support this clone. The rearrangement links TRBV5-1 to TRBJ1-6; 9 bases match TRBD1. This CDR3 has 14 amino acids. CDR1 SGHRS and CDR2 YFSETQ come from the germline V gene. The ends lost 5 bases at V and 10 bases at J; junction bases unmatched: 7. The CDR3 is CASRPGQGRSPLHF. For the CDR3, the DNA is TGCGCCAGCAGACCGGGACAGGGCAGGTCACCCCTCCACTTT.

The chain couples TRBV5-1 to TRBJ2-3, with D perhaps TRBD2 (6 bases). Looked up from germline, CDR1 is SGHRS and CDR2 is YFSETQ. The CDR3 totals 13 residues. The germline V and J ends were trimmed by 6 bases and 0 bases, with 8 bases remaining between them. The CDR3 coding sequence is TGCGCCAGCACGAGCGGGAGCACAGATACGCAGTATTTT. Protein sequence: CASTSGSTDTQYF. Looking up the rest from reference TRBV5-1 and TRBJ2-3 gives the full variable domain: KAGVTQTPRYLIKTRGQQVTLSCSPISGHRSVSWYQQTPGQGLQFLFEYFSETQRNKGNFPGRFSGRQFSNSRSEMNVSTLELGDSALYLCASTSGSTDTQYFGPGTRLTVL.

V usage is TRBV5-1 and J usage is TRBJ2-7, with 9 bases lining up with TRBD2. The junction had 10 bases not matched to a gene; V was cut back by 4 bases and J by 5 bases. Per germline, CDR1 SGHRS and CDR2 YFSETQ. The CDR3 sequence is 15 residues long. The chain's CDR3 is CASSIPSGTGNEQYF. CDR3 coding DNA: TGCGCCAGCAGCATACCTAGCGGGACGGGGAACGAGCAGTACTTC. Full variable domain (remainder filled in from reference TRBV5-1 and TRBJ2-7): KAGVTQTPRYLIKTRGQQVTLSCSPISGHRSVSWYQQTPGQGLQFLFEYFSETQRNKGNFPGRFSGRQFSNSRSEMNVSTLELGDSALYLCASSIPSGTGNEQYFGPGTRLTVT.

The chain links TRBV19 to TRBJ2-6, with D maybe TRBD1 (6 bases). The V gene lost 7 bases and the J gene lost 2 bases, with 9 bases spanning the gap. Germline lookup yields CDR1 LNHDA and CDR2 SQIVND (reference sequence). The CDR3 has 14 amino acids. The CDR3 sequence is CASIQGAGANVLTF. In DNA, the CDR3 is TGTGCCAGTATACAGGGAGCTGGGGCCAACGTCCTGACTTTC.

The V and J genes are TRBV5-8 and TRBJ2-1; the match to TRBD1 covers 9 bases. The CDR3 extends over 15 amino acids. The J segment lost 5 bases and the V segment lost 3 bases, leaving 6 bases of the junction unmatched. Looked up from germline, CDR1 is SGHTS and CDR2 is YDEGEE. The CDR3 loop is CASSWGDRVNNEQFF. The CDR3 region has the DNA TGTGCCAGCAGCTGGGGGGACAGGGTTAACAATGAGCAGTTCTTC.

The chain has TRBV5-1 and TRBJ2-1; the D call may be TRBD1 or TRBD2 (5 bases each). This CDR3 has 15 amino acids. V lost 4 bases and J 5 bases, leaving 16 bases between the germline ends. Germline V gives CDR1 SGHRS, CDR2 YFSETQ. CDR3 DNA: TGCGCCAGCAGCACGGGGACCGTCGTCGACAATGAGCAGTTCTTC. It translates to CASSTGTVVDNEQFF.